The rows below give T cell receptor beta chains drawn from one sample of a study of Graves' ophthalmopathy and Graves' hyperthyroidism. TCRdb called the multiplex PCR reads again in MiXCR, with one record for every CDR3 protein. The table lists over a million distinct CDR3 sequences, about 36% of them singletons. Sequenced input: peripheral blood or thyroid tissue (not recorded which). The origin of the receptors is an adult man with Graves' hyperthyroidism. Both conserved end residues are part of each CDR3. The order of the fields is clone size, D gene, V gene, J gene, CDR3 protein, CDR3 DNA. A D gene is named only where the DNA matches it firmly. Some rows mark clone size as missing; the rest say once, few, many or name a class of expanded clone.

clone size: many
D gene: .
V gene: TRBV10-3
J gene: TRBJ1-2
CDR3 protein: CAISESEGLGTGGYTF
CDR3 DNA: TGTGCCATCAGTGAGTCCGAGGGACTCGGGACGGGAGGCTACACCTTC

clone size: few
D gene: TRBD2
V gene: TRBV29-1
J gene: TRBJ2-5
CDR3 protein: CSVEDMTSGRETQYF
CDR3 DNA: TGCAGCGTTGAAGACATGACTAGCGGGAGAGAGACCCAGTACTTC

clone size: many
D gene: .
V gene: TRBV14
J gene: TRBJ1-1
CDR3 protein: CASSQWGRGTEAFF
CDR3 DNA: TGTGCCAGCAGCCAGTGGGGTAGAGGCACTGAAGCTTTCTTT

clone size: .
D gene: TRBD1
V gene: TRBV5-1
J gene: TRBJ1-4
CDR3 protein: CASSRNRGSTNEKLFF
CDR3 DNA: TGTGCCAGCAGCCGAAACAGGGGCTCAACTAATGAAAAACTGTTTTTT

clone size: many
D gene: .
V gene: TRBV5-8
J gene: TRBJ1-2
CDR3 protein: CASRLSQGSYGYTF
CDR3 DNA: TGTGCCAGCAGGTTGTCTCAGGGATCCTATGGCTACACCTTC

clone size: many
D gene: .
V gene: TRBV12-3/TRBV12-4
J gene: TRBJ2-7
CDR3 protein: CASSLRDLTYEQYF
CDR3 DNA: TGTGCCAGCAGTCTTCGGGACTTGACCTACGAGCAGTACTTC

clone size: many
D gene: .
V gene: TRBV10-3
J gene: TRBJ1-1
CDR3 protein: CAISDKAGTEAFF
CDR3 DNA: TGTGCCATCAGTGATAAGGCGGGCACTGAAGCTTTCTTT

clone size: .
D gene: .
V gene: TRBV7-6
J gene: TRBJ1-6
CDR3 protein: CASSEGRSYNSPLHF
CDR3 DNA: TGTGCCAGCAGCGAAGGACGCTCCTATAATTCACCCCTCCACTTT

clone size: .
D gene: .
V gene: TRBV25-1
J gene: TRBJ1-6
CDR3 protein: CASSASYQGLNHSPLHF
CDR3 DNA: TGTGCCAGCAGTGCTAGTTACCAGGGGCTCAACCATTCACCCCTCCACTTT

clone size: .
D gene: .
V gene: TRBV4-3
J gene: TRBJ2-3
CDR3 protein: CASSQWPGGKGQYF
CDR3 DNA: TGCGCCAGCAGCCAATGGCCCGGAGGGAAGGGGCAGTATTTT

clone size: few
D gene: .
V gene: TRBV7-9
J gene: TRBJ1-2
CDR3 protein: CASSPGRLGYTF
CDR3 DNA: TGTGCCAGCAGCCCCGGGCGCCTGGGCTACACCTTC

clone size: many
D gene: .
V gene: TRBV4-2
J gene: TRBJ1-2
CDR3 protein: CASSQVLQGYDGYTF
CDR3 DNA: TGTGCCAGCAGCCAGGTCCTACAGGGTTATGATGGCTACACCTTC